The 17 T cell receptor beta chains presented below share a single source sample, sequenced in a study of T cell responses to AZD1222 COVID-19 vaccine. Assay: immunoSEQ multiplex PCR; the TCRdb copy retains only in-frame clones and omits some. The top ten hold 1.6% of the sample, which has roughly 140,000 clones, roughly 88% seen once. The sequences come from peripheral blood, collected 28 days after the second AZD1222 dose. These receptors were collected from an adult who received the AZD1222 COVID-19 vaccine.

This chain connects TRBV2 to TRBJ2-7; 8 bases are a match to TRBD1. The CDR3 has 11 residues. Looked up from germline, CDR1 is SNHLY and CDR2 is FYNNEI. The J segment lost 9 bases and the V segment lost 5 bases, leaving 3 bases of the junction unmatched. CDR3 sequence: CASSRDRGQYV. CDR3 DNA sequence: TGTGCCAGCAGTCGTGACAGGGGGCAGTACGTC.

This chain links TRBV7-8 with TRBJ2-1; TRBD2 is a possible D gene (7 bases). The CDR3 has 15 amino acids. CDR1 is SGHVS, CDR2 FQNEAQ, per germline. The V gene lost 2 bases and the J gene lost 4 bases, with 12 bases spanning the gap. As DNA, the CDR3 is TGTGCCAGCAGCTTAAGCGGGACAACTTACAATGAGCAGTTCTTC. It encodes CASSLSGTTYNEQFF.

As regards this clone: Other nucleotide sequences in the sample specify the same CDR3. CDR3 protein: CASSLTGGNTEAFF. The CDR3 bases are TGCGCCAGCAGCTTGACGGGGGGGAACACTGAAGCTTTCTTT. V and J are TRBV5-1 and TRBJ1-1; possibly TRBD1 for D (5 bases). V shed 1 base and J shed 1 base, with 8 bases lying between them. This CDR3 spans 14 amino acids. Germline V gives CDR1 SGHRS, CDR2 YFSETQ.

This chain uses TRBV29-1 with TRBJ1-1; D perhaps matches TRBD1 (6 bases). Trimming left V 3 bases short and J 4 bases short, with 12 bases between. CDR3 length: 13 residues. Germline CDR1 SQVTM, CDR2 ANQGSEA. The CDR3 loop reads CSVDVGRGTEAFF. CDR3 coding DNA: TGCAGCGTTGATGTGGGCAGGGGCACTGAAGCTTTCTTT.

This chain links TRBV10-1 with TRBJ1-5; D may be TRBD1 (6 bases). The CDR3 spans 16 residues. Germline lookup yields CDR1 WNHNN and CDR2 SYGVQD (reference sequence). V dropped 4 bases and J dropped 3 bases, with 16 bases sitting between them. This chain's CDR3 is CASSATRTEINQPQHF. Written as DNA, the CDR3 is TGCGCCAGCAGTGCAACTAGGACAGAAATCAATCAGCCCCAGCATTTT.

The gene calls are TRBV27 and TRBJ2-7, with D perhaps TRBD2 (5 bases). V gave up 6 bases and J gave up 3 bases, with 12 bases separating them. CDR1 is MNHEY and CDR2 is SMNVEV in the germline V gene (reference sequence). The CDR3 is 13 amino acids. CDR3 loop: CASSYAEGYEQYF. In nucleotides, the CDR3 is TGTGCCAGCAGCTACGCCGAGGGCTACGAGCAGTACTTC.

V and J are TRBV15 and TRBJ1-2; the D gene is possibly TRBD1 (6 bases). The CDR3 has 14 residues. The germline V and J ends were trimmed by 4 bases and 2 bases, with 11 bases remaining between them. The germline CDR1 and CDR2 sequences are LNHNV and YYDKDF (reference sequence). For the CDR3, the DNA is TGTGCCACCAGCATAACAGGGAACAACTATGGCTACACCTTC. This encodes CATSITGNNYGYTF.

The chain carries TRBV29-1 and TRBJ2-5; D unresolved. Germline CDR1 is SQVTM and CDR2 is ANQGSEA. The V end was cut by 3 bases, the J end by 4 bases, with 6 bases between. This CDR3 has 11 residues. CDR3 coding DNA: TGCAGCGTTGATTTAGCAGAGACCCAGTACTTC. This encodes CSVDLAETQYF. The full variable domain, rest sourced from reference TRBV29-1 and TRBJ2-5, is SAVISQKPSRDICQRGTSLTIQCQVDSQVTMMFWYRQQPGQSLTLIATANQGSEATYESGFVIDKFPISRPNLTFSTLTVSNMSPEDSSIYLCSVDLAETQYFGPGTRLLVL.

The V call is TRBV7-2, the J call TRBJ2-5; unclear D gene. CDR1 SGHTA and CDR2 FQGNSA come from the germline V gene. CDR3 length: 12 residues. With 3 bases removed from V and 4 bases from J, the gap between germline ends came to 6 bases. CDR3 bases: TGTGCCAGCAGCTTTTATATAGAGACCCAGTACTTC. It codes for CASSFYIETQYF.

V usage is TRBV28 and J usage is TRBJ2-7; TRBD1 aligns across 7 bases. Germline V gives CDR1 MDHEN, CDR2 SYDVKM. Trimming at V came to 5 bases and at J to 1 base, leaving 17 bases not matched to a gene. The length of the CDR3 is 18 residues. In nucleotides, the CDR3 is TGTGCCAGCAGTCCGGGTGGGGCAGGGGGATTTAGGTCCTACGAGCAGTACGTC. This sequence encodes CASSPGGAGGFRSYEQYV.

This sequence joins TRBV9 and TRBJ1-2; D is uncertain. This CDR3 contains 13 residues. Trimming shortened V by 1 base and J by 2 bases, and 6 bases separated the two germline ends. CDR1 and CDR2 (germline): SGDLS, YYNGEE. In DNA, the CDR3 is TGTGCCAGCAGCGTACCGGGAAACTATGGCTACACCTTC. Protein: CASSVPGNYGYTF.

The DNA for the CDR3 is TGTGCCAGCAGCCAAGAGGGACAGGGGGTTTCCAATGAGCAGTTCTTC. Translation: CASSQEGQGVSNEQFF. The chain links TRBV3-1 (or the pseudogene TRBV3-2) to TRBJ2-1; 11 bases map to TRBD1. Germline lookup yields CDR1 LGHDT and CDR2 YNNKEL (reference sequence). There are 16 residues in the CDR3. V lost 0 bases, J lost 6 bases, and 4 bases stayed unmatched.

In its sample, this clone was seen once. The chain uses TRBV10-1 and TRBJ2-2; TRBD1 matches 10 bases. J was trimmed by 1 base and V by 6 bases; bases with no gene match: 2. CDR3 length equals 15 residues. Germline loops: CDR1 WNHNN, CDR2 SYGVQD (reference sequence). CDR3 nucleotide sequence: TGCGCCAGCAGGGACAGGGGGGGGAACACCGGGGAGCTGTTTTTT. Amino acids: CASRDRGGNTGELFF.

The CDR3 sequence: CASSTTGRVRETQYF. CDR3 nucleotide sequence: TGTGCCAGTAGTACGACAGGGAGGGTTCGGGAGACCCAGTACTTC. J is TRBJ2-5 and V is TRBV19, with D perhaps being TRBD1 or TRBD2 (7 bases each). Germline CDR1 reads LNHDA; CDR2 reads SQIVND (reference sequence). The V gene lost 4 bases and the J gene lost 5 bases, with 17 bases spanning the gap. The CDR3 contains 15 residues.

The rearrangement uses TRBV15 and TRBJ1-2; TRBD1 agrees at 9 bases. Trimming cost V 6 bases and J 4 bases; bases outside gene matches: 6. From germline, CDR1 is LNHNV and CDR2 YYDKDF (reference sequence). The CDR3 totals 14 residues. The CDR3 DNA is TGTGCCACCAGAGGGACAGGGAGGATCTATGGCTACACCTTC. Amino acid sequence: CATRGTGRIYGYTF. Based on the CDR3 plus reference TRBV15 and TRBJ1-2, the full variable domain is DAMVIQNPRYQVTQFGKPVTLSCSQTLNHNVMYWYQQKSSQAPKLLFHYYDKDFNNEADTPDNFQSRRPNTSFCFLDIRSPGLGDTAMYLCATRGTGRIYGYTFGSGTRLTVV.

The V and J genes are TRBV10-3 and TRBJ1-5; unclear D gene. The CDR3 totals 14 residues. Trimming pared 11 bases from V and 1 base from J, leaving 15 bases between. Germline CDR1 ENHRY, CDR2 SYGVKD. The CDR3 DNA is TGTGCCGCCGGGGTTAGCGCGAGCAATCAGCCCCAGCATTTT. It codes for CAAGVSASNQPQHF.

The chain couples TRBV5-1 to TRBJ1-5, with 7 positions matching TRBD1. V was pared by 4 bases and J by 3 bases, with 4 bases of the junction left unmatched. CDR1 and CDR2 from the germline V gene are SGHRS and YFSETQ. The CDR3 is 14 residues long. CDR3 nucleotides: TGCGCCAGCAGCCCTGGGACAGTCAATCAGCCCCAGCATTTT. It translates to CASSPGTVNQPQHF.